This is a list of T cell receptor beta chains from one sample in a study of PD-L1 blockade in urothelial cancer. The repertoire was sequenced with immunoSEQ multiplex PCR; TCRdb's copy has only in-frame clones and lacks some. The sample has roughly 51,000 clones, around 85% seen once. Here the sequenced sample was PBMCs, taken around atezolizumab (anti-PD-L1) treatment. Receptor source: a man aged 50 to 59 with urothelial cancer. Each CDR3 is given with its conserved first and last residue.

J gene: TRBJ1-2; V gene: TRBV6-1; CDR3 protein: CASHGGGGGYTF
J gene: TRBJ2-7; V gene: TRBV11-3; CDR3 protein: CASSPGTSGTYEQYF
J gene: TRBJ1-5; V gene: TRBV7-9; CDR3 protein: CASSLEGTVNQPQHF
J gene: TRBJ1-5; V gene: TRBV19; CDR3 protein: CASRSRGINQPQHF
J gene: TRBJ1-4; V gene: TRBV5-1; CDR3 protein: CASSSSVTNEKLFF
J gene: TRBJ2-6; V gene: TRBV6-1; CDR3 protein: CASSEGPTGANVLTF
J gene: TRBJ1-5; V gene: TRBV28; CDR3 protein: CASSLGQGMVQPQHF
J gene: TRBJ2-5; V gene: TRBV6-1; CDR3 protein: CASDRGGRRQETQYF
J gene: TRBJ2-5; V gene: TRBV28; CDR3 protein: CASRLAGQATQYF
J gene: TRBJ1-6; V gene: TRBV6-1; CDR3 protein: CASSPGPYNSPLHF
J gene: TRBJ2-3; V gene: TRBV19; CDR3 protein: CASSILQAPPGDTQYF
J gene: TRBJ1-3; V gene: TRBV30; CDR3 protein: CACPTRGLGNTIYF
J gene: TRBJ2-1; V gene: TRBV5-1; CDR3 protein: CASSLLAGTVGEQFF
J gene: TRBJ2-7; V gene: TRBV7-2; CDR3 protein: CASSSDYFSYEQYF
J gene: TRBJ2-5; V gene: TRBV5-1; CDR3 protein: CASSYTHGETQYF
J gene: TRBJ2-1; V gene: TRBV7-9; CDR3 protein: CASSLDSGRGKGANEQFF
J gene: TRBJ2-2; V gene: TRBV27; CDR3 protein: CASSHGTLPGELFF
J gene: TRBJ2-3; V gene: TRBV7-2; CDR3 protein: CASSFGGGRTDTQYF
J gene: TRBJ2-3; V gene: TRBV7-9; CDR3 protein: CASSLVLGQGALDTQYF
J gene: TRBJ2-5; V gene: TRBV6-5; CDR3 protein: CASSYPDSRETQYF
J gene: TRBJ1-3; V gene: TRBV19; CDR3 protein: CASSLDPSPGVTIYF
J gene: TRBJ2-5; V gene: TRBV7-2; CDR3 protein: CASSQTSETQYF
J gene: TRBJ1-4; V gene: TRBV4-2; CDR3 protein: CASTLPRGPANEKLFF
J gene: TRBJ1-3; V gene: TRBV5-1; CDR3 protein: CASSTLGQGAGNTIYF
J gene: TRBJ1-1; V gene: TRBV7-8; CDR3 protein: CASSGGTGTNTEAFF
J gene: TRBJ2-1; V gene: TRBV6-4; CDR3 protein: CASSETTYNEQFF
J gene: TRBJ2-1; V gene: TRBV4-1; CDR3 protein: CASSQVPAGGAYNEQFF
J gene: TRBJ2-5; V gene: TRBV4-1; CDR3 protein: CASSPTGRGETQYF
J gene: TRBJ2-2; V gene: TRBV19; CDR3 protein: CASSIDWPTGELFF
J gene: TRBJ2-7; V gene: TRBV6-1; CDR3 protein: CASRPTGGIEQYF
J gene: TRBJ1-1; V gene: TRBV7-3; CDR3 protein: CASSLGGMNTEAFF
J gene: TRBJ2-1; V gene: TRBV27; CDR3 protein: CASRQGATTYNEQFF
J gene: TRBJ1-4; V gene: TRBV6-5; CDR3 protein: CASSYRGLTTNEKLFF
J gene: TRBJ1-1; V gene: TRBV7-9; CDR3 protein: CASSSGQGAHTEAFF
J gene: TRBJ2-7; V gene: TRBV9; CDR3 protein: CASSPSGNEQYF
J gene: TRBJ1-1; V gene: TRBV28; CDR3 protein: CASGNSFMNTEAFF
J gene: TRBJ1-5; V gene: TRBV6-5; CDR3 protein: CASSYSGTGIHQPQHF
J gene: TRBJ1-2; V gene: TRBV20-1; CDR3 protein: CSVGRESGYTF
J gene: TRBJ2-7; V gene: TRBV11-2; CDR3 protein: CASSFLADSYEQYF
J gene: TRBJ1-5; V gene: TRBV12-5; CDR3 protein: CASGLVPGAPSNQPQHF
J gene: TRBJ1-5; V gene: TRBV11-2; CDR3 protein: CASSLGYSNQPQHF
J gene: TRBJ2-7; V gene: TRBV30; CDR3 protein: CAWGKQGLNEQYF
J gene: TRBJ2-1; V gene: TRBV9; CDR3 protein: CASSDPGQGVDSYNEQFF
J gene: TRBJ1-3; V gene: TRBV6-1; CDR3 protein: CASSAGTGSGNTIYF
J gene: TRBJ2-1; V gene: TRBV4-2; CDR3 protein: CASSQGRRLAEKYQSSYNEQFF
J gene: TRBJ1-4; V gene: TRBV7-9; CDR3 protein: CASSPGTSTNEKLFF
J gene: TRBJ2-7; V gene: TRBV7-2; CDR3 protein: CASRGGGRSYF
J gene: TRBJ2-7; V gene: TRBV7-8; CDR3 protein: CASSLVSSGRMGKQYF
J gene: TRBJ1-5; V gene: TRBV4-1; CDR3 protein: CASSVDRANQPQHF
J gene: TRBJ1-5; V gene: TRBV30; CDR3 protein: CAWSGSRGLQPQHF